This T cell receptor (beta chain) was obtained from a study of T cell responses to AZD1222 COVID-19 vaccine. Whole-study findings and limits: The span of vaccine-associated CD4 TCRs extended across spike, with dominance at 160-218 and 743-854.

Remarks on this clone: Its antigen is unknown.

The method was immunoSEQ multiplex PCR; TCRdb's version includes in-frame clones alone and lacks a portion of them. The sample gives about 130,000 clones, about 87% of which show up once; over 5.5% is in the top ten. The V end was cut by 1 base, the J end by 5 bases, with 7 bases between. Germline V gene data show CDR1 as SGHTA and CDR2 as FQGNSA. CDR3 size: 13 residues. The rearrangement joins TRBV7-2 to TRBJ2-3; D unresolved. The sequences come from peripheral blood, collected on day 0 of AZD1222 vaccination. This clonotype was obtained from an adult in good health. CDR3 in amino acids: CASSLVVEDTQYF. In DNA form, the CDR3 reads TGTGCCAGCAGCTTAGTCGTCGAAGATACGCAGTATTTT.